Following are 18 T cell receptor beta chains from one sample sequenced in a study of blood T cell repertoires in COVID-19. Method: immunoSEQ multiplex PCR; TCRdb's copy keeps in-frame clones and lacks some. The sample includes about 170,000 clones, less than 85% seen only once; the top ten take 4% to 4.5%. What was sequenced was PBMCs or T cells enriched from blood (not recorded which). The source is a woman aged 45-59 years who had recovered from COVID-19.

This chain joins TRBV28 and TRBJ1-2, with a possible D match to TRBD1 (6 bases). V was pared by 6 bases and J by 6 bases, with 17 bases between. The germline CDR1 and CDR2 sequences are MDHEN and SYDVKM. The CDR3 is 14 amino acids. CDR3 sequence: CASSLPPRGDGYTF. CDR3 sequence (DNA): TGTGCCAGCAGCCTACCCCCCAGGGGCGATGGCTACACCTTC.

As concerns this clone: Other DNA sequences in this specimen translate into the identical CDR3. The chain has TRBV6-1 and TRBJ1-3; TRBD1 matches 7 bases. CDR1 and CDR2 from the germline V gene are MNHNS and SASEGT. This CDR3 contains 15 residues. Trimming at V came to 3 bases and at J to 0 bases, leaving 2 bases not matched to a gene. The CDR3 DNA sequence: TGTGCCAGCAGTGAGGCAGGGGGCTCTGGAAACACCATATATTTT. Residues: CASSEAGGSGNTIYF.

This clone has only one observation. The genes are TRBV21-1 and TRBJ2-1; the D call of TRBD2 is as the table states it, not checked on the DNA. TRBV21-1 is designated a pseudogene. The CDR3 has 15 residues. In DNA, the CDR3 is TGTGCCAGCAGTTCAAGCGGTCGGGGCTACAATGAGCAGTTCTTC. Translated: CASSSSGRGYNEQFF.

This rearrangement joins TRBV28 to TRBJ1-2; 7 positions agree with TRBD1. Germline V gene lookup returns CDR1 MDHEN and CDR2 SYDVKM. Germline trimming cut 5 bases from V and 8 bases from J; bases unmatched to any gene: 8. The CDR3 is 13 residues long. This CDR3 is CASSVDRVSGYTF. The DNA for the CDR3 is TGTGCCAGCAGTGTAGACAGGGTTAGCGGCTACACCTTC.

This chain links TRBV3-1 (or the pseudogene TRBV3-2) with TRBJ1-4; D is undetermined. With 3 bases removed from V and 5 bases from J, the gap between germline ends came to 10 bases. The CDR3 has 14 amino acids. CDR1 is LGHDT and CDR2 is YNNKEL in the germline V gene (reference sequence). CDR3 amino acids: CASSQPPGNEKLFF. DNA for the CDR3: TGTGCCAGCAGCCAGCCCCCAGGCAATGAAAAACTGTTTTTT.

CDR3 sequence: CSIAGDRGPSNSPLHF. The CDR3, as DNA: TGCAGCATTGCGGGGGACAGGGGACCATCGAATTCACCCCTCCACTTT. This chain joins TRBV29-1 and TRBJ1-6, with 10 bases matching TRBD1. The V gene's germline CDR1 is SQVTM and CDR2 ANQGSEA. The ends lost 8 bases at V and 7 bases at J; junction bases unmatched: 14. The CDR3 is 16 amino acids.

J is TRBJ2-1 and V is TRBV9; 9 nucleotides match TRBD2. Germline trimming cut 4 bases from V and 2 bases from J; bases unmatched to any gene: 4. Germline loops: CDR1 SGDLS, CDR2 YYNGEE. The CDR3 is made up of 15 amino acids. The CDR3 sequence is CASSSRLAAYNEQFF. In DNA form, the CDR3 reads TGTGCCAGCAGCTCCCGACTAGCGGCCTACAATGAGCAGTTCTTC.

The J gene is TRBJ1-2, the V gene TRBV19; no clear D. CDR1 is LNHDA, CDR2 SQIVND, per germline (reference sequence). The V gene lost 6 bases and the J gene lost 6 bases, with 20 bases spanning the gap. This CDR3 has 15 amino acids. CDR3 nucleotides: TGTGCCAGTAGCCTCTCAAGAGTGGGCGGGAATGGCTACACCTTC. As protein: CASSLSRVGGNGYTF. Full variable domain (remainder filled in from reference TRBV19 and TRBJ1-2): DGGITQSPKYLFRKEGQNVTLSCEQNLNHDAMYWYRQDPGQGLRLIYYSQIVNDFQKGDIAEGYSVSREKKESFPLTVTSAQKNPTAFYLCASSLSRVGGNGYTFGSGTRLTVV.

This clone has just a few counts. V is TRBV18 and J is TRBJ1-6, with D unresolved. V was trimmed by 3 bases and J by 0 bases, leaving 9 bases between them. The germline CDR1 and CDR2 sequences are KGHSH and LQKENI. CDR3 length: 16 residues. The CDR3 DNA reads TGTGCCAGCTCACCGTTGGGGAGCTCCTATAATTCACCCCTCCACTTT. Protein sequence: CASSPLGSSYNSPLHF.

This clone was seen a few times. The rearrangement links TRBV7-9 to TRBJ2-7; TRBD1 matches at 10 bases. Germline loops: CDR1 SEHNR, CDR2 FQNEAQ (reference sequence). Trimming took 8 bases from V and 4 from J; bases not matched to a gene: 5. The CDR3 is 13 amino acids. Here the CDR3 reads CASGDRGGYEQYV. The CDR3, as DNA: TGTGCCAGCGGGGACAGGGGAGGATACGAGCAGTACGTC.

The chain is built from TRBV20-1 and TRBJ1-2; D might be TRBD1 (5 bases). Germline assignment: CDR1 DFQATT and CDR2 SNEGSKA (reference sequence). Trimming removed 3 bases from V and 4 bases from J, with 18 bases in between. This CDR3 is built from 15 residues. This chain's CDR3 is CSASAFTRVSYGYTF. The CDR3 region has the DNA TGCAGTGCTAGTGCGTTTACCAGGGTGAGCTATGGCTACACCTTC.

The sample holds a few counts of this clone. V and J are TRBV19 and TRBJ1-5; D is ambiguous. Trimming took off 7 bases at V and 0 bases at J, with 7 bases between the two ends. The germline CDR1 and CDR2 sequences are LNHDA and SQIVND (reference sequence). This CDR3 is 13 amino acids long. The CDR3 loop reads CASTENSNQPQHF. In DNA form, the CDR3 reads TGTGCCAGTACCGAGAATAGCAATCAGCCCCAGCATTTT.

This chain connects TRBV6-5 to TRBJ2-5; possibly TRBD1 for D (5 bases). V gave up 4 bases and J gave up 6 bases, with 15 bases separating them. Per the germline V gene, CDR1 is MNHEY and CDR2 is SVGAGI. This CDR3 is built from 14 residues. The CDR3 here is CASSFQTEVKTQYF. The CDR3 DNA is TGTGCCAGCAGTTTCCAGACAGAAGTTAAGACCCAGTACTTC.

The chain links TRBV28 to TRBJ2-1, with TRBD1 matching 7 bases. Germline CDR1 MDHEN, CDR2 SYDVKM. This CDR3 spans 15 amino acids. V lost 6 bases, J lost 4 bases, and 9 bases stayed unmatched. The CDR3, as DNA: TGTGCCAGCAGCCCGGGACAGCTGAAGTACAATGAGCAGTTCTTC. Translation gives CASSPGQLKYNEQFF.

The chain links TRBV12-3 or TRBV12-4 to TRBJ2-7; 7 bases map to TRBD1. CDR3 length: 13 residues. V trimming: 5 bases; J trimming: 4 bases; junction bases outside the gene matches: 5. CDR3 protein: CASSRQGRYEQYV. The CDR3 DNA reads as TGTGCCAGCAGTCGACAGGGAAGGTACGAGCAGTACGTC.

Written as DNA, the CDR3 is TGTACCACGGGGGGAGTCACCGGGGAGCTGTTTTTT. It translates to CTTGGVTGELFF. J is TRBJ2-2 and V is TRBV12-3 or TRBV12-4; 7 nucleotides line up with TRBD2. The CDR3 extends over 12 amino acids.

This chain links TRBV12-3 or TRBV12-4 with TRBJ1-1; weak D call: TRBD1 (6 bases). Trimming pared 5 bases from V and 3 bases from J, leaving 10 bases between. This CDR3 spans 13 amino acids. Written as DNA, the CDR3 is TGTGCCAGCAGTCGCGACAGGCACACTGAAGCTTTCTTT. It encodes CASSRDRHTEAFF.

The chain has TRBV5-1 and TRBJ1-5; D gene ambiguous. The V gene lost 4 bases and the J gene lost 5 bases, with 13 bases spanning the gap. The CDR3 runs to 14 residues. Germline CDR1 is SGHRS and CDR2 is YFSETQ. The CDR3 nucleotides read TGCGCCAGCAGCCTCGGACTCGGAGATCAGCCCCAGCATTTT. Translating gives CASSLGLGDQPQHF.